The sequence of this TCR beta chain was determined in a study of regulatory dendritic cells for organ transplantation. Some clones are missing from TCRdb's copy, which holds only in-frame ones; the method was immunoSEQ multiplex PCR. The repertoire holds about 18,000 clones, with more than 60% as singletons. The CDR3 covers 14 residues. Trimming shortened V by 3 bases and J by 3 bases, and 9 bases separated the two germline ends. The germline V gene has CDR1 SGHTA and CDR2 FQGTGA. Allogeneic regulatory or mature dendritic cells were co-cultured for 5 days with CFSE-labeled sorted T cells at 1:10. This clone turned up a few times. Its cognate antigen is unknown. Study-level points and caveats: Memory CD8+ T cells were the most oligoclonal; naive cells were highly diverse.

Sequenced material: memory CD4+ T cells from blood cultured with regulatory dendritic cells. Sample subset: CD45RO+ memory T cells. The source of this sequence is a human donor in good health. The chain links TRBV7-3 to TRBJ2-1; D unclear. In nucleotides, the CDR3 is TGTGCCAGCAGCTTTGGGCCGGGCTACAATGAGCAGTTCTTC. It encodes CASSFGPGYNEQFF.